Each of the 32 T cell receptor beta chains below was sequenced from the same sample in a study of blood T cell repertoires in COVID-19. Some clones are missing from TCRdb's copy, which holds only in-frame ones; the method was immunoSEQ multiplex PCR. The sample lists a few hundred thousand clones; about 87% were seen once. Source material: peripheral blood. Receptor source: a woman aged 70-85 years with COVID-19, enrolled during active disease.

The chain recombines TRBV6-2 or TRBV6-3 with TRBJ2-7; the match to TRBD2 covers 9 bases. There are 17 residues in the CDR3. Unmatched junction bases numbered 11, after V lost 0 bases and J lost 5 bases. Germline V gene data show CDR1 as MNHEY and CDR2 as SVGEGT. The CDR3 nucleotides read TGTGCCAGCAGTTACTCGTCTTTCGGGACTAGCCTCCACGAGCAGTACTTC. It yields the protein CASSYSSFGTSLHEQYF.

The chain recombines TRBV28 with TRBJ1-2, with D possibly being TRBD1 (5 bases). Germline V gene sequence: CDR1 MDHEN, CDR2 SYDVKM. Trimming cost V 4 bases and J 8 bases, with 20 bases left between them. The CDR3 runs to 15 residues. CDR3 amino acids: CASSSQRRQLRGYTF. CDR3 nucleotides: TGTGCCAGCAGTTCACAAAGACGACAGTTAAGAGGCTACACCTTC.

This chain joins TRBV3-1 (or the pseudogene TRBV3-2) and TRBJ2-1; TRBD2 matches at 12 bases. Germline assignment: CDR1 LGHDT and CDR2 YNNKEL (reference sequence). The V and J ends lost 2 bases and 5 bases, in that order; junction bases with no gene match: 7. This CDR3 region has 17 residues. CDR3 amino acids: CASSQLPGTSGHNEQFF. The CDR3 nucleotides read TGTGCCAGCAGCCAACTTCCCGGGACTAGCGGGCACAATGAGCAGTTCTTC.

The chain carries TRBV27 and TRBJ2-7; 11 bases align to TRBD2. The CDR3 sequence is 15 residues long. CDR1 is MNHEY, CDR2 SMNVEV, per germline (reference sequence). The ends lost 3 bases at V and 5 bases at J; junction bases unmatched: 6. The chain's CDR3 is CASSLRLAGLDEQYF. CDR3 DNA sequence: TGTGCCAGCAGTTTGAGACTAGCGGGACTGGACGAGCAGTACTTC.

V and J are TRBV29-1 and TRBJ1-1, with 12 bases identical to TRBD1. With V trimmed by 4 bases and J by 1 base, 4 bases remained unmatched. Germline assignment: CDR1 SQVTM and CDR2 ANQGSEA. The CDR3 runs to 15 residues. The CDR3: CSVGDRGRKNTEAFF. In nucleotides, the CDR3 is TGCAGCGTTGGGGACAGGGGGCGAAAGAACACTGAAGCTTTCTTT.

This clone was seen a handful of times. CDR3 nucleotide sequence: TGCGCCAGCCGCTACAGGAACACCGGGGAGCTGTTTTTT. It is translated as CASRYRNTGELFF. V is TRBV5-1 and J is TRBJ2-2; the D is unclear. The CDR3 sequence is 13 residues long. Germline values: CDR1 SGHRS, CDR2 YFSETQ. Trimming cost V 7 bases and J 1 base, with 8 bases left between them.

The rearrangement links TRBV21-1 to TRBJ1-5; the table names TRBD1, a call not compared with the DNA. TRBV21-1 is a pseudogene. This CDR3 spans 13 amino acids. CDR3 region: CARRDRIDQPQHF. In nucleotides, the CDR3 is TGTGCCAGGAGGGACAGGATAGATCAGCCCCAGCATTTT.

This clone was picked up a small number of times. CDR3 in DNA: TGTGCCAGCAGCTTGGGGACACTCTACGAGCAGTACTTC. Translating gives CASSLGTLYEQYF. The chain has TRBV7-2 and TRBJ2-7; possibly TRBD1 for D (6 bases). The CDR3 is 13 residues long. V was cut by 3 bases and J by 3 bases, with 9 bases left in between. CDR1 is SGHTA and CDR2 is FQGNSA in the germline V gene.

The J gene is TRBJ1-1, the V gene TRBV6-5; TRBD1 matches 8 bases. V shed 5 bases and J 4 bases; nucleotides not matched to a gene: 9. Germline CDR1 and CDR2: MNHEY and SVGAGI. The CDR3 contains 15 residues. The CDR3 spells CASSPGQGSSTEAFF. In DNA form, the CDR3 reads TGTGCCAGCAGTCCCGGACAGGGTTCGAGCACTGAAGCTTTCTTT.

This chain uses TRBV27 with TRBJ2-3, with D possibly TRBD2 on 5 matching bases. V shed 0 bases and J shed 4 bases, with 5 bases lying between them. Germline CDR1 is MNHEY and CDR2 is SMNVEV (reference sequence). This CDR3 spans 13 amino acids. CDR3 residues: CASSLSRADTQYF. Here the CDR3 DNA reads TGTGCCAGCAGTTTATCGCGGGCAGATACGCAGTATTTT.

The CDR3 loop is CAWRTSGTISSYEQYF. CDR3 in DNA: TGTGCCTGGAGGACTAGCGGGACTATTAGCTCCTACGAGCAGTACTTC. V is TRBV30 and J is TRBJ2-7; 11 bases align to TRBD2. The CDR3 runs to 16 residues. Germline CDR1 reads GTSNPN; CDR2 reads SVGIG (reference sequence). V trimming: 3 bases; J trimming: 0 bases; junction bases outside the gene matches: 7.

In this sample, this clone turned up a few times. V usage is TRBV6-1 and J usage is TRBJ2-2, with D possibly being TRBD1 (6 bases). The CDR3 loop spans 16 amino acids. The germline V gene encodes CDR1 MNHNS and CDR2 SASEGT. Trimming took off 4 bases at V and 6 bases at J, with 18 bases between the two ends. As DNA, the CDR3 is TGTGCCAGCAGTGCAACTCCTAGGGGGATGGCCGGGGAGCTGTTTTTT. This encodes CASSATPRGMAGELFF.

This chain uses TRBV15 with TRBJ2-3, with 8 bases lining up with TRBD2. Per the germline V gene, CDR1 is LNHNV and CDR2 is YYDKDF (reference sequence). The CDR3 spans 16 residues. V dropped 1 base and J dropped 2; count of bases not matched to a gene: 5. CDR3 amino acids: CATSRASGRDTDTQYF. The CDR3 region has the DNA TGTGCCACCAGCAGAGCAAGCGGGAGAGACACAGATACGCAGTATTTT.

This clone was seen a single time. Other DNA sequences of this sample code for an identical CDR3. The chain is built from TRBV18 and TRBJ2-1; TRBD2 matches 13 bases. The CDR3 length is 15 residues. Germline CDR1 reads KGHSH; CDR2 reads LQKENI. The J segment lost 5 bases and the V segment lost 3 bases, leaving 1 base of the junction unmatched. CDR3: CASSPGTSGNNEQFF. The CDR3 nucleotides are TGTGCCAGCTCACCGGGGACTAGCGGGAACAATGAGCAGTTCTTC. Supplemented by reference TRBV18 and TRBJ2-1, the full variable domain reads NAGVMQNPRHLVRRRGQEARLRCSPMKGHSHVYWYRQLPEEGLKFMVYLQKENIIDESGMPKERFSAEFPKEGPSILRIQQVVRGDSAAYFCASSPGTSGNNEQFFGPGTRLTVL.

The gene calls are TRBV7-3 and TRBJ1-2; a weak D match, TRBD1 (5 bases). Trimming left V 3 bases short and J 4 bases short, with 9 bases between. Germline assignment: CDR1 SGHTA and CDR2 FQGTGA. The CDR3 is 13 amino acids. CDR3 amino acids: CASSLQGSYGYTF. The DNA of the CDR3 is TGTGCCAGCAGCTTGCAGGGAAGCTATGGCTACACCTTC.

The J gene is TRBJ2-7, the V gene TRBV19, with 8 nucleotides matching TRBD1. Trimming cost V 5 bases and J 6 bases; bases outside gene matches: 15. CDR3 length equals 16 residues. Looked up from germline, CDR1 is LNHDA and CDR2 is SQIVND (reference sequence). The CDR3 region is CASSGPRDRLPLEQYF. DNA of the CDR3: TGTGCCAGTAGTGGGCCGAGGGACAGGCTGCCCCTCGAGCAGTACTTC.

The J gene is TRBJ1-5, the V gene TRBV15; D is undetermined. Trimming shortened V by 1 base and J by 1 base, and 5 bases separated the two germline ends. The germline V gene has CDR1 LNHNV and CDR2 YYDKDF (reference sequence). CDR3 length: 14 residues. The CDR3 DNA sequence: TGTGCCACCAGCAGAGGGCAGAGCAATCAGCCCCAGCATTTT. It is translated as CATSRGQSNQPQHF.

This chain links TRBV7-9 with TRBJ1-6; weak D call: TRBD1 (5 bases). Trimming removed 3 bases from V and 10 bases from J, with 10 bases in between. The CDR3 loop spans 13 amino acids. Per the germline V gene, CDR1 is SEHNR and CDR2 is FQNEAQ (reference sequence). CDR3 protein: CASSLGGKSPLHF. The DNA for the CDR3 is TGTGCCAGCAGCTTGGGGGGTAAATCACCCCTCCACTTT.

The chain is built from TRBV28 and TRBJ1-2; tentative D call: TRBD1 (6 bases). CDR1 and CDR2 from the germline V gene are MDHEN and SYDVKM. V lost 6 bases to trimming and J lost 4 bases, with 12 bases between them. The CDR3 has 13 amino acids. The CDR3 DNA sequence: TGTGCCAGCAGACAGGGTGTGGGCTATGGCTACACCTTC. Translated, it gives CASRQGVGYGYTF.

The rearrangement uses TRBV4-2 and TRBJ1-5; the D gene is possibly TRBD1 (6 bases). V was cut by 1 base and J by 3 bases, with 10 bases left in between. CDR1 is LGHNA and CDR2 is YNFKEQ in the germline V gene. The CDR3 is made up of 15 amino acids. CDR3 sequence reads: CASSQGRTANQPQHF. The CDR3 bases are TGTGCCAGCAGCCAAGGGCGGACAGCCAATCAGCCCCAGCATTTT.

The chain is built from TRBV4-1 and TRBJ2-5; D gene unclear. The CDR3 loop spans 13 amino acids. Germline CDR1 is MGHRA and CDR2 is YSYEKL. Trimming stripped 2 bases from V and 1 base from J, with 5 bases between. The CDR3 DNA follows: TGCGCCAGCAGCCAATCCGGCCAAGAGACCCAGTACTTC. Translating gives CASSQSGQETQYF.

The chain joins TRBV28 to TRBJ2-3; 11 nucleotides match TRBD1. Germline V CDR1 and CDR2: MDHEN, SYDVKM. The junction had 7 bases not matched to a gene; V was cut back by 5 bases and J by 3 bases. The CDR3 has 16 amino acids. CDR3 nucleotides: TGTGCCAGCAGTGACAGGGACAGGGGGATGACAGATACGCAGTATTTT. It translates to CASSDRDRGMTDTQYF. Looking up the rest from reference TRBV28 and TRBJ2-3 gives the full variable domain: DVKVTQSSRYLVKRTGEKVFLECVQDMDHENMFWYRQDPGLGLRLIYFSYDVKMKEKGDIPEGYSVSREKKERFSLILESASTNQTSMYLCASSDRDRGMTDTQYFGPGTRLTVL.

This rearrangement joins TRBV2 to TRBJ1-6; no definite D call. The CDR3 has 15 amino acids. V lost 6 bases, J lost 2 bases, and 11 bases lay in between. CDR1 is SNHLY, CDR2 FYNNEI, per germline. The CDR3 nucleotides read TGTGCCAGCAGGGGTTCACGGGCCTATAATTCACCCCTCCACTTT. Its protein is CASRGSRAYNSPLHF. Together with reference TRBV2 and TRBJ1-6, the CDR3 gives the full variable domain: EPEVTQTPSHQVTQMGQEVILRCVPISNHLYFYWYRQILGQKVEFLVSFYNNEISEKSEIFDDQFSVERPDGSNFTLKIRSTKLEDSAMYFCASRGSRAYNSPLHFGNGTRLTVT.

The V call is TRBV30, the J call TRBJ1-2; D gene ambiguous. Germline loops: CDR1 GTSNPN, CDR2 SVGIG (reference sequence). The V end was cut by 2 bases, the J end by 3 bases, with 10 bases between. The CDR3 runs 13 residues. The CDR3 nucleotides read TGTGCCTGGAGTTATTCCGGGGACTATGGCTACACCTTC. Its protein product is CAWSYSGDYGYTF.

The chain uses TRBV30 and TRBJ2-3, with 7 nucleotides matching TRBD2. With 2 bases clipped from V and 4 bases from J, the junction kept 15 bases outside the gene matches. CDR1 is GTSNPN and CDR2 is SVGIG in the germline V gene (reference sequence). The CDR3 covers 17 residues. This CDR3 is CAWSSSRTSFGPDTQYF. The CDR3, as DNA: TGTGCCTGGAGTAGCTCCCGGACTAGTTTCGGGCCAGATACGCAGTATTTT.

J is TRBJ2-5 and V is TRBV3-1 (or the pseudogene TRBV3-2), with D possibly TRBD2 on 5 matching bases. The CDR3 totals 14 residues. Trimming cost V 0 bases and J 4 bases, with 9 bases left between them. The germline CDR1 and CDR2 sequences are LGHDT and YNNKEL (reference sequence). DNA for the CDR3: TGTGCCAGCAGCCAAGACACCGGGGTAGAGACCCAGTACTTC. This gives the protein CASSQDTGVETQYF.

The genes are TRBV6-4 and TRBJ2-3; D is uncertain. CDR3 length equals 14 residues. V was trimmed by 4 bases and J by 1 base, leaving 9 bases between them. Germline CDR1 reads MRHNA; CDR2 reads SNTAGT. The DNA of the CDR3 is TGTGCCAGCAGTGTGACCGAGGGCACAGATACGCAGTATTTT. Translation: CASSVTEGTDTQYF.

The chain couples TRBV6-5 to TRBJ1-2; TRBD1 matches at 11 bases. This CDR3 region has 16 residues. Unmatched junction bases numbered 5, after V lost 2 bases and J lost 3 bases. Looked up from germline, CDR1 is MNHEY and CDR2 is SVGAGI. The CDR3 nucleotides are TGTGCCAGCAGTTACAAATGGACAGGGGGCGACTATGGCTACACCTTC. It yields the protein CASSYKWTGGDYGYTF.

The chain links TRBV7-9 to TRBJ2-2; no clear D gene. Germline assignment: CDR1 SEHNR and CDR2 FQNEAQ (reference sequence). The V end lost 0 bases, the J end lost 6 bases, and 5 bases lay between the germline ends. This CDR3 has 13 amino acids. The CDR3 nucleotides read TGTGCCAGCAGCTTAGCAATAGCCGGGGAGCTGTTTTTT. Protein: CASSLAIAGELFF.

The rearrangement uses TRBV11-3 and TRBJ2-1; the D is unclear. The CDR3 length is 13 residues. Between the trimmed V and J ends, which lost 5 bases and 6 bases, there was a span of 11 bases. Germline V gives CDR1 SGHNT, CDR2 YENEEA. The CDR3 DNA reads TGTGCCAGCAGCCTACGCGACACCAATGAGCAGTTCTTC. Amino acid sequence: CASSLRDTNEQFF.

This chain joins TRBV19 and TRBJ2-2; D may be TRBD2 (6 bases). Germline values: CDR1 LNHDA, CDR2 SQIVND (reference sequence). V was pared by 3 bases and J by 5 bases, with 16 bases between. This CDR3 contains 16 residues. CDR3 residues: CASSISDGRSTGELFF. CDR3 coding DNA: TGTGCCAGTAGTATCAGCGACGGGAGAAGTACCGGGGAGCTGTTTTTT.

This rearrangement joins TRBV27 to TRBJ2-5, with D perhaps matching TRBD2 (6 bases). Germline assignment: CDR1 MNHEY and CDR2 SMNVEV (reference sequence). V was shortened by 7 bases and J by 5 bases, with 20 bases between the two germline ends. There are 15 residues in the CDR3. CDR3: CASISRGLRGETQYF. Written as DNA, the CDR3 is TGTGCCAGCATCTCGCGCGGGCTTCGGGGGGAGACCCAGTACTTC.